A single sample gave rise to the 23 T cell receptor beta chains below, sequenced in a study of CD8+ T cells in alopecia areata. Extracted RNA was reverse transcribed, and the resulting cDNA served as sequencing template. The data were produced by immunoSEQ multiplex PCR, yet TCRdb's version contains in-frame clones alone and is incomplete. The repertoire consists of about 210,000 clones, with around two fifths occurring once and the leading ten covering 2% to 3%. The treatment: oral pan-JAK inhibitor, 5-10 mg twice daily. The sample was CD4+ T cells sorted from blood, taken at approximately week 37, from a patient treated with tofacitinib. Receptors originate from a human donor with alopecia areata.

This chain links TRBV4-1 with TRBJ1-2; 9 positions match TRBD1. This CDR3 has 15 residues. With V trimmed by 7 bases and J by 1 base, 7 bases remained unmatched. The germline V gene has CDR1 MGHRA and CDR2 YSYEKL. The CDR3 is CASKMGQGDNYGYTF. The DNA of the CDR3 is TGCGCCAGCAAAATGGGACAGGGTGATAACTATGGCTACACCTTC.

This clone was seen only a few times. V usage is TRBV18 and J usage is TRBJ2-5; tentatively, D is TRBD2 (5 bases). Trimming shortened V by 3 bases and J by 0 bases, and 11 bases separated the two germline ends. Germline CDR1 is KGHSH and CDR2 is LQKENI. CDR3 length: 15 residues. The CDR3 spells CASSPRLTNQETQYF. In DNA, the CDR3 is TGTGCCAGCTCACCTAGGCTGACTAACCAAGAGACCCAGTACTTC. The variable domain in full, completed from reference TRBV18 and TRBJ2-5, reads NAGVMQNPRHLVRRRGQEARLRCSPMKGHSHVYWYRQLPEEGLKFMVYLQKENIIDESGMPKERFSAEFPKEGPSILRIQQVVRGDSAAYFCASSPRLTNQETQYFGPGTRLLVL.

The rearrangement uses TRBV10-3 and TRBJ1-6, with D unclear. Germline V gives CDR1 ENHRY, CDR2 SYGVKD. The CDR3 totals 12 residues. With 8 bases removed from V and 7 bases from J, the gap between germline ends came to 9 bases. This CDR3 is CAIREGNSPLHF. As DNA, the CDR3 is TGTGCCATCCGAGAGGGAAATTCACCCCTCCACTTT.

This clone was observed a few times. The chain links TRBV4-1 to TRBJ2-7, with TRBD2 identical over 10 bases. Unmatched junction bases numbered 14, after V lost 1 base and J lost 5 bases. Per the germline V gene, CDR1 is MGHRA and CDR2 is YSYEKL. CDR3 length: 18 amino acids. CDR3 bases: TGCGCCAGCAGCCAAGGGTCGGGTATTAGCGGGAGGACGAACGAGCAGTACTTC. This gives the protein CASSQGSGISGRTNEQYF.

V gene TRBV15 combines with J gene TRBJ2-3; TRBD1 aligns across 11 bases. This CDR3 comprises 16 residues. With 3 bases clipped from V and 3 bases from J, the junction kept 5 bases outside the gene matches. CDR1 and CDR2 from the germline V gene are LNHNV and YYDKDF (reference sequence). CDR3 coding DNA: TGTGCCACCAGCAGCAAGGACAGGGGGCTAACAGATACGCAGTATTTT. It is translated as CATSSKDRGLTDTQYF.

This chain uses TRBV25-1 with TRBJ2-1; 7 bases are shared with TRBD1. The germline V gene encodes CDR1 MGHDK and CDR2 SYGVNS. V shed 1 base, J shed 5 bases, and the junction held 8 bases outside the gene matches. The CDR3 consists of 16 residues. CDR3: CASSESGRGRNNEQFF. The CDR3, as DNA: TGTGCCAGCAGTGAATCGGGCAGGGGGAGAAACAATGAGCAGTTCTTC.

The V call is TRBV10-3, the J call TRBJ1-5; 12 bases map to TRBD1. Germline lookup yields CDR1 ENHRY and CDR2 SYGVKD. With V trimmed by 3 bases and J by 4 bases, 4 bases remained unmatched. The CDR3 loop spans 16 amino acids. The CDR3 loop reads CAISESGQGANQPQHF. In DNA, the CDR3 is TGTGCCATCAGTGAATCGGGACAGGGGGCGAATCAGCCCCAGCATTTT.

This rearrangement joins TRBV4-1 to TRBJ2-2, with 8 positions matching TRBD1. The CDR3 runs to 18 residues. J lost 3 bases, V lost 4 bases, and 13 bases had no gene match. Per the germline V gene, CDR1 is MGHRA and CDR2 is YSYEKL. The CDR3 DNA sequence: TGCGCCAGCAGCCGCACGTCCCAGGGGGCGCGGGACACCGGGGAGCTGTTTTTT. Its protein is CASSRTSQGARDTGELFF.

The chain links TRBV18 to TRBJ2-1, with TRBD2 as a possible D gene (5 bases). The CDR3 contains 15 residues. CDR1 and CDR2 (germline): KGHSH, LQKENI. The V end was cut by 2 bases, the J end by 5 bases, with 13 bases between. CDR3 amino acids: CASSPFSGLDNEQFF. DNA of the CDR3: TGTGCCAGCTCACCATTCTCGGGGTTGGACAATGAGCAGTTCTTC.

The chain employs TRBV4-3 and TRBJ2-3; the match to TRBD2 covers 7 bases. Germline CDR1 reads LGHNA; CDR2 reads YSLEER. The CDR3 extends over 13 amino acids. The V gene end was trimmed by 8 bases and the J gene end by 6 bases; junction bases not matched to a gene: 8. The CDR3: CASGVAGGDTQYF. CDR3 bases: TGCGCCAGCGGGGTAGCGGGCGGGGATACGCAGTATTTT.

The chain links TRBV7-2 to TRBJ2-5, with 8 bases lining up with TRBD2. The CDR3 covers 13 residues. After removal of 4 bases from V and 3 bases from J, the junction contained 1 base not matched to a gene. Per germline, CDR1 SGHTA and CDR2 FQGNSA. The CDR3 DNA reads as TGTGCCAGCAGCTCGGGAGGGGAAGAGACCCAGTACTTC. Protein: CASSSGGEETQYF.

The CDR3 nucleotides read TGTGCCAGCGTATCCTCGGGACAGCGGGCTTTCTTT. Translation gives CASVSSGQRAFF. J is TRBJ1-1 and V is TRBV28, with 7 bases fitting TRBD1. CDR3 size: 12 residues. V shed 8 bases, J shed 11 bases, and the junction held 11 bases outside the gene matches. Germline V gene lookup returns CDR1 MDHEN and CDR2 SYDVKM.

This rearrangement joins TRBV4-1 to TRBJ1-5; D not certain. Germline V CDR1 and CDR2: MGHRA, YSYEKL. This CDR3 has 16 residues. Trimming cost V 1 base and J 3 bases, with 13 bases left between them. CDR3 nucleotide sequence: TGCGCCAGCAGCCAAGGAGCGGGGAACGACAATCAGCCCCAGCATTTT. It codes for CASSQGAGNDNQPQHF.

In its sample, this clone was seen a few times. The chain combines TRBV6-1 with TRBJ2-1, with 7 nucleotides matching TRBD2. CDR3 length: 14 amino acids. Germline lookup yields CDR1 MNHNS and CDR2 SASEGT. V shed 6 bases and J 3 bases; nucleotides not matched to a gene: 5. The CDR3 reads CASSQGLVYNEQFF. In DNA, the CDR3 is TGTGCCAGCAGCCAAGGACTAGTCTACAATGAGCAGTTCTTC.

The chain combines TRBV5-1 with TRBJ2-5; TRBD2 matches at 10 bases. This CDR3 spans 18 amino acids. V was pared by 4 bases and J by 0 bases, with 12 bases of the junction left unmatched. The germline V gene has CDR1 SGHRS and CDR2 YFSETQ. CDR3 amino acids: CASSPGLAARAYQETQYF. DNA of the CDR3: TGCGCCAGCAGCCCCGGACTAGCGGCCCGCGCGTACCAAGAGACCCAGTACTTC.

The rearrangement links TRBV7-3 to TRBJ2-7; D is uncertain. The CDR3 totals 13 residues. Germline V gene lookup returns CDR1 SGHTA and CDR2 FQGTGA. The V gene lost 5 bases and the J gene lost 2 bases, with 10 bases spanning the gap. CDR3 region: CASSLDFAYEQYF. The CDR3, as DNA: TGTGCCAGCAGCCTAGACTTCGCCTACGAGCAGTACTTC.

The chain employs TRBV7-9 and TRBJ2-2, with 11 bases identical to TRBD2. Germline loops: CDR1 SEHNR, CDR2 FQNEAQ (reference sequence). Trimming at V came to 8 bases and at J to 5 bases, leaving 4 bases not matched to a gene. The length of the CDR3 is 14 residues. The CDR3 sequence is CASGLAGGTGELFF. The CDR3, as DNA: TGTGCCAGCGGACTAGCGGGTGGTACCGGGGAGCTGTTTTTT.

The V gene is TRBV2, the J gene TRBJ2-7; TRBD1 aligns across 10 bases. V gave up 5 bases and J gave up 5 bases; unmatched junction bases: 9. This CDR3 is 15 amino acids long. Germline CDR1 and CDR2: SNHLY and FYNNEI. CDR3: CASSLRQGALHEQYF. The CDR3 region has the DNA TGTGCCAGCAGTCTTCGACAGGGGGCCCTCCACGAGCAGTACTTC.

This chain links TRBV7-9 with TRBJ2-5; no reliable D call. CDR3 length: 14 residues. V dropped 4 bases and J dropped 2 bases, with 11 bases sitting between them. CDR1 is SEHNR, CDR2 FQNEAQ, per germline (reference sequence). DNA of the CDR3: TGTGCCAGCAGCTACCTGACACCGCAAGAGACCCAGTACTTC. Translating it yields CASSYLTPQETQYF.

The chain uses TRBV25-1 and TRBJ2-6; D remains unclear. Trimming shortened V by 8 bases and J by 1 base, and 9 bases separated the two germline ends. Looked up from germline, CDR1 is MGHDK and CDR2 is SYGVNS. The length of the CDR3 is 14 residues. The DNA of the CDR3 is TGTGCCAGCGGTCACAGTTCTGGGGCCAACGTCCTGACTTTC. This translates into CASGHSSGANVLTF.

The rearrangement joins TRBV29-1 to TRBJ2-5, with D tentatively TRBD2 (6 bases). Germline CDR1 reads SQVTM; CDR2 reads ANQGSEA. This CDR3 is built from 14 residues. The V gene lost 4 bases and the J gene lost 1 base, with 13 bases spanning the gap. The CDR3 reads CSVVYGGTQETQYF. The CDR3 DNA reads TGCAGCGTTGTCTACGGCGGGACCCAAGAGACCCAGTACTTC.

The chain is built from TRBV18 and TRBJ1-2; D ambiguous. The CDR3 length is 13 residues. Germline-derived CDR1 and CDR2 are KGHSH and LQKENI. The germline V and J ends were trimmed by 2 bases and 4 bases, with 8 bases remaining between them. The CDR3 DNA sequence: TGTGCCAGCTCACCAGGATTCGGCTATGGCTACACCTTC. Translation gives CASSPGFGYGYTF. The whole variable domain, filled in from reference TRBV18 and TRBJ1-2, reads NAGVMQNPRHLVRRRGQEARLRCSPMKGHSHVYWYRQLPEEGLKFMVYLQKENIIDESGMPKERFSAEFPKEGPSILRIQQVVRGDSAAYFCASSPGFGYGYTFGSGTRLTVV.

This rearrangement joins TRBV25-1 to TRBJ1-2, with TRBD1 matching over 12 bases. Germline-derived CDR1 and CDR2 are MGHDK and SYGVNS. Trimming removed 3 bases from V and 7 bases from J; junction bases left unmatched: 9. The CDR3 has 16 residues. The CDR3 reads CASSDSSGTGGIGYTF. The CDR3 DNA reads TGTGCCAGCAGTGATTCTTCCGGGACAGGGGGCATTGGCTACACCTTC.